Presented here are 18 T cell receptor beta chains from one specimen sequenced in a study of immune evolution from preneoplasia to lung adenocarcinoma. Using immunoSEQ multiplex PCR, the repertoire was profiled, and TCRdb retains in-frame clones only, with some absent. This sample carries some 5,000 clones, over 65% of them seen once, and the ten largest clones take approximately 3.9%. Input material: FFPE minimally invasive lung adenocarcinoma tissue. The receptors shown here come from a person aged 55-85 years with lung adenocarcinoma.

The chain links TRBV28 to TRBJ2-5; 9 bases map to TRBD1. V shed 1 base and J 5 bases; nucleotides not matched to a gene: 5. Germline lookup yields CDR1 MDHEN and CDR2 SYDVKM. The CDR3 is 15 amino acids. The CDR3 sequence is CASSLSGQGSETQYF. The CDR3 nucleotides are TGTGCCAGCAGTTTATCGGGACAGGGCTCGGAGACCCAGTACTTC.

V gene TRBV28 combines with J gene TRBJ2-7; 8 bases line up with TRBD1. Germline CDR1 MDHEN, CDR2 SYDVKM. CDR3 length: 14 residues. J gave up 5 bases and V 5 bases, and 8 bases lay outside the gene matches. The CDR3 here is CASSRRTGRNEQYF. CDR3 coding DNA: TGTGCCAGCAGTCGAAGGACAGGGAGGAACGAGCAGTACTTC.

This clone turned up a few times. The chain recombines TRBV25-1 with TRBJ1-2; D unclear. V lost 2 bases, J lost 8 bases, and 9 bases lay in between. The CDR3 is 12 amino acids. In germline, CDR1 is MGHDK, CDR2 SYGVNS. The CDR3 sequence is CASSEPPLGYTF. The CDR3 coding sequence is TGTGCCAGCAGTGAACCCCCTCTCGGCTACACCTTC.

The V call is TRBV18, the J call TRBJ1-1; D not certain. V dropped 3 bases and J dropped 6 bases, with 11 bases sitting between them. The CDR3 spans 13 residues. The germline gives CDR1 KGHSH, CDR2 LQKENI. CDR3 amino acids: CASSPPADAEAFF. The CDR3 DNA reads as TGTGCCAGCTCACCCCCCGCGGACGCTGAAGCTTTCTTT.

This clone has a handful of counts. This rearrangement joins TRBV4-3 to TRBJ2-5; D gene unclear. Deletions cut 1 base from V and 5 bases from J, with 14 bases between. The CDR3 totals 15 residues. Germline loops: CDR1 LGHNA, CDR2 YSLEER. The CDR3 DNA reads as TGCGCCAGCAGCCAAGGAAACGGCCCCCGGGAGACCCAGTACTTC. Protein: CASSQGNGPRETQYF.

The rearrangement joins TRBV2 to TRBJ1-1; 7 bases are a match to TRBD1. The CDR3 consists of 14 residues. Germline trimming cut 8 bases from V and 4 bases from J; bases unmatched to any gene: 10. The V gene's germline CDR1 is SNHLY and CDR2 FYNNEI. CDR3 DNA sequence: TGTGCCAGCTTACCACAGGGGAGGCCCACTGAAGCTTTCTTT. This gives the protein CASLPQGRPTEAFF.

The rearrangement joins TRBV15 to TRBJ1-2, with D possibly matching TRBD1 (5 bases). V lost 0 bases and J 5 bases, leaving 19 bases between the germline ends. CDR1 LNHNV and CDR2 YYDKDF come from the germline V gene (reference sequence). This CDR3 has 17 amino acids. The CDR3 sequence: CATSRDPSRGRVYGYTF. The CDR3 nucleotides read TGTGCCACCAGCAGAGATCCTAGTCGGGGCCGAGTGTATGGCTACACCTTC.

This clone was recorded only once. The J gene is TRBJ1-6, the V gene TRBV6-5; a weak D match, TRBD1 (5 bases). The CDR3 has 13 residues. The V end lost 7 bases, the J end lost 9 bases, and 13 bases lay between the germline ends. The germline CDR1 and CDR2 sequences are MNHEY and SVGAGI. CDR3: CASKLGRGSPLHF. CDR3 nucleotide sequence: TGTGCCAGCAAGCTGGGTAGGGGTTCACCCCTCCACTTT.

This chain joins TRBV20-1 and TRBJ2-1; D not certain. The V gene lost 5 bases and the J gene lost 7 bases, with 6 bases spanning the gap. Germline-derived CDR1 and CDR2 are DFQATT and SNEGSKA (reference sequence). The length of the CDR3 is 10 residues. CDR3 in DNA: TGCAGTGCTTTCCGGAATGAGCAGTTCTTC. As protein: CSAFRNEQFF.

This clone was recorded only once. The chain has TRBV9 and TRBJ1-2; 7 nucleotides line up with TRBD1. After removal of 3 bases from V and 4 bases from J, the junction contained 6 bases not matched to a gene. Germline V lookup: CDR1 SGDLS, CDR2 YYNGEE. The CDR3 is 14 residues long. CDR3: CASSASGGIYGYTF. The CDR3 nucleotides are TGTGCCAGCAGCGCATCAGGGGGTATCTATGGCTACACCTTC.

The chain has TRBV11-2 and TRBJ1-3, with 8 bases fitting TRBD1. The CDR3 is 16 residues long. Germline CDR1 SGHAT, CDR2 FQNNGV. The trim removed 5 bases at V and 3 bases at J, leaving 9 bases unmatched. Written as DNA, the CDR3 is TGTGCCAGCAGCCCCCGGACAGGGTCGGTTGGAAACACCATATATTTT. Translation: CASSPRTGSVGNTIYF.

The rearrangement joins TRBV11-2 to TRBJ2-3; TRBD2 is a possible D gene (6 bases). This CDR3 has 14 amino acids. Trimming shortened V by 5 bases and J by 4 bases, and 13 bases separated the two germline ends. Germline V gene sequence: CDR1 SGHAT, CDR2 FQNNGV. The CDR3 nucleotides are TGTGCCAGCAGCCGCCCCGGCGGGGCAGATACGCAGTATTTT. Amino acids: CASSRPGGADTQYF. Variable domain in full (rest from reference TRBV11-2 and TRBJ2-3): EAGVAQSPRYKIIEKRQSVAFWCNPISGHATLYWYQQILGQGPKLLIQFQNNGVVDDSQLPKDRFSAERLKGVDSTLKIQPAKLEDSAVYLCASSRPGGADTQYFGPGTRLTVL.

The genes are TRBV7-2 and TRBJ2-7; D remains ambiguous. This CDR3 contains 11 residues. V lost 5 bases and J lost 7, with 9 bases in between. Per the germline V gene, CDR1 is SGHTA and CDR2 is FQGNSA. CDR3 nucleotide sequence: TGTGCCAGCAGCGCCCCTGGGGAGCAGTACTTC. Encoded protein: CASSAPGEQYF.

This clone occurred a few times. The rearrangement uses TRBV6-4 and TRBJ1-1; 7 bases align to TRBD1. The trim removed 5 bases at V and 10 bases at J, leaving 10 bases unmatched. CDR3 size: 13 residues. Per germline, CDR1 MRHNA and CDR2 SNTAGT. CDR3 coding DNA: TGTGCCAGCAGTCGAGACCAACAGGGGATAGCTTTCTTT. It specifies CASSRDQQGIAFF.

The chain combines TRBV6-6 with TRBJ2-5; 7 nucleotides match TRBD2. The DNA end is more similar to TRBJ2-7, so the J call may be wrong. From germline, CDR1 is MNHNY and CDR2 SVGAGI (reference sequence). This CDR3 has 15 residues. The CDR3 DNA is TGTGCCAGCAGTTTATTGGCGGGAGCGGGCTACGAGCAGTACTTC. It specifies CASSLLAGAGYEQYF.

Concerning this clone itself: No conserved phenylalanine or tryptophan is present at the end of the CDR3, so a read error is the likely explanation. The chain employs TRBV6-5 and TRBJ1-1, with TRBD1 as a possible D gene (5 bases). Trimming removed 4 bases from V and 1 base from J, with 7 bases in between. The CDR3 runs 13 residues. Germline V gene sequence: CDR1 MNHEY, CDR2 SVGAGI. For the CDR3, the DNA is TGTGCCAGCAGTTCAGGACAGAACACTGAAGCTTTCTCT. Its translation: CASSSGQNTEAFS.

The V gene is TRBV28, the J gene TRBJ1-5; D is unresolved. V was trimmed by 6 bases and J by 8 bases, leaving 14 bases between them. CDR3 size: 13 residues. Germline CDR1 and CDR2: MDHEN and SYDVKM. CDR3 bases: TGTGCCAGCAGCCGCGGGGATTTCGAGCCCCAGCATTTT. Protein sequence: CASSRGDFEPQHF.

The chain is built from TRBV5-4 and TRBJ1-1; 9 bases are a match to TRBD1. Germline V gives CDR1 SGHNT, CDR2 YYREEE (reference sequence). Trimming removed 4 bases from V and 4 bases from J; junction bases left unmatched: 8. The CDR3 length is 15 residues. This chain's CDR3 is CASSPGQGLSTEAFF. The CDR3 nucleotides are TGTGCCAGCAGCCCGGGACAGGGTCTATCCACTGAAGCTTTCTTT.